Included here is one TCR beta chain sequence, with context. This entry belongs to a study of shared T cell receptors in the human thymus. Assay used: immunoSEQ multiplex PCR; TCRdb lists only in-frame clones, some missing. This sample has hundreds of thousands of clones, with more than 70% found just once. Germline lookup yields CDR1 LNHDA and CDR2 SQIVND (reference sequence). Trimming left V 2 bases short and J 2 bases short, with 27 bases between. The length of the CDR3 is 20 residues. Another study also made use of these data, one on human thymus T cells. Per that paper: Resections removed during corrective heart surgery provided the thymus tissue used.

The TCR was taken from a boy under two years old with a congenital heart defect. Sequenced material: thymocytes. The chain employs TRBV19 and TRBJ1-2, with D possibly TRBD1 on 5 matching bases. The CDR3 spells CASSIRPGGAGKNPNYGYTF. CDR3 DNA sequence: TGTGCCAGTAGTATACGCCCCGGCGGGGCCGGCAAGAACCCCAACTATGGCTACACCTTC.